This T cell receptor beta chain was captured in a study of PD-L1 blockade in urothelial cancer. Only in-frame clones appear in the TCRdb table, and some are missing; sequencing was by immunoSEQ multiplex PCR. The sample records under 90,000 clones, around nine tenths being singletons. Germline V gene lookup returns CDR1 LNHNV and CDR2 YYDKDF (reference sequence). Unmatched junction bases numbered 2, after V lost 4 bases and J lost 1 base. This CDR3 spans 14 amino acids. Source: PBMCs, taken around atezolizumab (anti-PD-L1) treatment. The chain is built from TRBV15 and TRBJ2-5; TRBD2 aligns across 8 bases. The source is a man between 60 and 75 years old with urothelial cancer. The CDR3 here is CATSTGGAQETQYF. CDR3 sequence (DNA): TGTGCCACCAGCACCGGGGGGGCCCAAGAGACCCAGTACTTC.